The present TCR beta chain was sequenced within a study of blood T cell repertoires in COVID-19. Authors' methods: Estimates of nucleated cell counts were drawn from the amplification of reference gene primers. The table came from immunoSEQ multiplex PCR; TCRdb's copy has only in-frame clones and leaves some out. The V and J calls and clone size were taken over from that table, and D and trimming were inferred from the DNA. The sample lists 85,000 to 100,000 clones; roughly 75% were seen once. The TCR comes from a man in his forties or fifties who had recovered from COVID-19. The sequenced sample consisted of peripheral blood.

The CDR3 sequence is CASSSRVLNYGYTF. The CDR3 DNA sequence: TGTGCCAGCAGCTCAAGAGTACTTAACTATGGCTACACCTTC. This chain uses TRBV11-2 with TRBJ1-2; D unresolved. The CDR3 is 14 residues long. CDR1 is SGHAT, CDR2 FQNNGV, per germline. Between the trimmed V and J ends, which lost 4 bases and 1 base, there was a span of 10 bases.